This TCR beta chain was recovered during a study of T cells in Graves' hyperthyroidism and ophthalmopathy (dated by TCRdb to between 2018 and 2020). About the full investigation: Peripheral blood was sampled at the time of initial diagnosis, prior to any treatment. A discovery cohort of about a hundred patients, 43 with Graves' ophthalmopathy and 57 with stable Graves' hyperthyroidism, was used to find distinguishing TCR V-J signatures. An independent validation cohort of around 20 hyperthyroidism patients and approximately 17 patients who later progressed to ophthalmopathy tested prospective prediction of ophthalmopathy. For training and testing, the 95 to 100 patients in the discovery cohort were randomly divided in a 7:3 ratio. The study also compared thyroid tissue and blood T-cell repertoires from about six Graves' hyperthyroidism patients. Following sampling, methimazole starting at 30 mg daily was given to hyperthyroidism patients, and high-dose intravenous methylprednisolone was given to ophthalmopathy patients. The paper reports TCR Vbeta CDR3 sequencing of 135 peripheral blood samples: some 41 ophthalmopathy, approximately 74 hyperthyroidism and approximately 17 progressor patients.

Details on this clonotype: This receptor's antigen is unknown. No base-level quality is on record; no much larger clone is a single base apart.

The hyperthyroidism patients were between 18 and 65 years old and newly diagnosed, with a disease duration of less than 2 months. The study excluded patients with uncontrolled infections, other autoimmune diseases, pregnancy or lactation. Diagnoses were established on the basis of clinical symptoms, serum thyroxine and TRAb, thyroid ultrasound, and orbital computed tomography. Blood from progressor patients was collected at the time of first diagnosis with hyperthyroidism, before any ophthalmopathy symptoms had appeared. PBMCs were separated from roughly 9.3 ml of fresh peripheral blood using Ficoll-Paque density gradient centrifugation. Progressor patients were defined as those initially diagnosed with Graves' hyperthyroidism in whom ophthalmopathy developed during follow-up. Total RNA was extracted with Trizol reagent, and quality was checked on an Agilent 2100 Bioanalyzer. The TCR beta CDR3 regions were amplified from RNA transcripts. For the first round of RT-PCR on the TCR CDR3, the HTBI primer set was used together with the Qiagen OneStep RT-PCR kit. Libraries were constructed in a second round of multiplex PCR, after which size selection and purification were carried out. Sequencing of the libraries was done on an Illumina HiSeq2000 using paired-end 100 bp reads. In the original analysis: SOAPnuke was used to process the raw data, with reads discarded if the reads contained adapters or uncalled bases, had a mean Phred below 15, or lacked an exact constant-primer or identifier match. COPE v1.2.5 was used to merge high-quality paired reads, and clonotypes were defined as unique nucleotide sequences. MiTCR v1.1 was used to align the clonotypes against IMGT TRBV, TRBD and TRBJ reference segments. Only V-J combinations with frequency above 0.0001, covering 99% to 99.2% of repertoires, were analysed. A TCS score was defined as the ratio of F50 (clonal expansion) to E x V (chaos), with BLOSUM62-based TCRdist applied between CDR3 peptides within each V-J. Welch's t-statistics and random forest reduced 514 V-J features to roughly 13, which were used in a naive Bayes classifier (R e1071). The public reads were quality trimmed at Q25 with fastp and then assembled into clones with MiXCR by TCRdb, keeping productive beta chains. Every distinct CDR3 protein forms one entry, paired with its most common genes and DNA. The V and J calls here are based on TCRdb, not the publication. The sample includes about 350,000 distinct CDR3 sequences, with 17% observed a single time. 30% to 35% of the sample goes to the ten largest clones.

Overall study outcomes, separate from this receptor: Most expanded thyroid clonotypes (frequency above 0.001) were also detected in blood, suggesting blood repertoires may reflect thyroid immune responses. Sample size was not statistically predetermined, and blinding of investigators to group allocation was not performed. In validation, the model predicted progression to ophthalmopathy with approximately 71% sensitivity and less than 75% specificity, a median of 6.5 months before onset. Ophthalmopathy was separated from stable hyperthyroidism by a 13 V-J signature model, with roughly 88% sensitivity and 81% to 82% specificity obtained in cross-validation and 80%/75% obtained in testing.

The specimen sequenced was blood. The clonotype originates from a woman in her 30s with Graves' hyperthyroidism that later progressed to Graves' ophthalmopathy.

The DNA sequence reads TGTGCCAGCAGTCTCGGGACTAGCGGGGACAATGAGCAGTTCTTC. This encodes CASSLGTSGDNEQFF. The chain was built from TRBV27 and TRBJ2-1; 13 central nucleotides agree with TRBD2. Unmatched junction bases come to 3, with V trimmed by 5 bases and J by 5 bases. The germline V gene (reference sequence) gives CDR1 as MNHEY and CDR2 as SMNVEV. The CDR3 measures 15 amino acids from cysteine to phenylalanine. This entry keeps only the CDR3 DNA: 45 bases, framed from base 1.